Listed here are 16 T cell receptor beta chains from one sample, sequenced in a study of cytotoxic CD8 clonotypes in ibrutinib-treated CLL. Sequencing used immunoSEQ multiplex PCR; TCRdb keeps in-frame clones, though not all of them. The sample holds about 140,000 clones, around 81% seen once. The source material was PBMCs, sampled after 36 months of ibrutinib treatment. These receptors came from a human donor with chronic lymphocytic leukemia.

The chain carries TRBV18 and TRBJ2-7; weak D call: TRBD2 (5 bases). This CDR3 comprises 16 residues. The V gene's germline CDR1 is KGHSH and CDR2 LQKENI. Trimming left V 3 bases short and J 6 bases short, with 21 bases between. The CDR3 region is CASSPTKTVAVGEQYF. DNA for the CDR3: TGTGCCAGCTCACCGACTAAAACTGTGGCGGTCGGCGAGCAGTACTTC.

The V call is TRBV28, the J call TRBJ2-2, with a tentative D call TRBD1 (6 bases). Germline CDR1 reads MDHEN; CDR2 reads SYDVKM. Trimming shortened V by 1 base and J by 3 bases, and 12 bases separated the two germline ends. The CDR3 loop spans 16 amino acids. This CDR3 reads CASSLSAGAYTGELFF. The CDR3 nucleotides read TGTGCCAGCAGTTTATCCGCAGGGGCTTACACCGGGGAGCTGTTTTTT.

V usage is TRBV30 and J usage is TRBJ1-1; D is unresolved. The CDR3 contains 14 residues. Between the trimmed V and J ends, which lost 0 bases and 1 base, there was a span of 9 bases. The V gene's germline CDR1 is GTSNPN and CDR2 SVGIG (reference sequence). The CDR3 sequence: CAWSVLLRNTEAFF. The CDR3 DNA is TGTGCCTGGAGTGTACTTCTCAGGAACACTGAAGCTTTCTTT.

The chain joins TRBV2 to TRBJ2-5; TRBD2 matches at 9 bases. CDR1 SNHLY and CDR2 FYNNEI come from the germline V gene. V lost 4 bases to trimming and J lost 5 bases; unmatched junction nucleotides: 11. The length of the CDR3 is 16 residues. CDR3 bases: TGTGCCAGCAGTGTGGATGCGGGGGGGCCTCAGGAGACCCAGTACTTC. Protein product: CASSVDAGGPQETQYF.

The chain joins TRBV2 to TRBJ2-5, with D possibly called TRBD1 or TRBD2 (5 bases each). The CDR3 is 13 residues long. Germline V gene data show CDR1 as SNHLY and CDR2 as FYNNEI. V was trimmed by 11 bases and J by 5 bases, leaving 18 bases between them. The DNA of the CDR3 is TGTGCCGGTACCCGGGACCGGAGGGAGACCCAGTACTTC. This sequence encodes CAGTRDRRETQYF.

The rearrangement joins TRBV5-1 to TRBJ2-2, with D maybe TRBD2 (5 bases). Trimming took off 0 bases at V and 1 base at J, with 7 bases between the two ends. Per the germline V gene, CDR1 is SGHRS and CDR2 is YFSETQ. This CDR3 region has 15 residues. The CDR3 is CASSLAAGNTGELFF. CDR3 bases: TGCGCCAGCAGCTTGGCCGCGGGGAACACCGGGGAGCTGTTTTTT.

V usage is TRBV6-5 and J usage is TRBJ2-7; D assignment may be TRBD1 or TRBD2 (6 bases each). Germline V gene data show CDR1 as MNHEY and CDR2 as SVGAGI. The CDR3 has 15 amino acids. V lost 2 bases and J lost 6, with 17 bases in between. The CDR3 DNA follows: TGTGCCAGCAGTTACACCCACGGGGGACATCGCGAGCAGTACTTC. It codes for CASSYTHGGHREQYF.

The rearrangement uses TRBV27 and TRBJ2-1, with 15 bases lining up with TRBD2. Trimming cost V 6 bases and J 6 bases; bases outside gene matches: 21. CDR1 is MNHEY and CDR2 is SMNVEV in the germline V gene (reference sequence). The CDR3 has 21 residues. The CDR3 nucleotides read TGTGCCAGCAGCCTCCGGGACAGGGTTTGGACTAGCGGGGGGGCCGGCAATGAGCAGTTCTTC. Translation gives CASSLRDRVWTSGGAGNEQFF.

A single count supports this clone. The chain couples TRBV11-2 to TRBJ2-7; D may correspond to TRBD1 or TRBD2 (5 bases each). From germline, CDR1 is SGHAT and CDR2 FQNNGV. This CDR3 region has 14 residues. Trimming left V 5 bases short and J 4 bases short, with 15 bases between. CDR3 sequence (DNA): TGTGCCAGCAGCGGGTGGGGGTCGGCGTACGAGCAGTACTTC. It yields the protein CASSGWGSAYEQYF.

This sequence joins TRBV7-2 and TRBJ1-2, with D perhaps TRBD1 (6 bases). V lost 0 bases to trimming and J lost 4 bases, with 9 bases between them. Germline CDR1 is SGHTA and CDR2 is FQGNSA. CDR3 length equals 14 residues. CDR3 protein: CASSLAQGFYGYTF. CDR3 nucleotide sequence: TGTGCCAGCAGCTTAGCTCAGGGGTTCTATGGCTACACCTTC.

The DNA of the CDR3 is TGTGCCAGCAGCTTCTGGGGGCGACAAGAGACCCAGTACTTC. Its protein is CASSFWGRQETQYF. V usage is TRBV7-9 and J usage is TRBJ2-5; TRBD1 is a possible D gene (6 bases). The CDR3 has 14 amino acids. The germline CDR1 and CDR2 sequences are SEHNR and FQNEAQ (reference sequence). Between the trimmed V and J ends, which lost 3 bases and 2 bases, there was a span of 10 bases.

The V call is TRBV7-7, the J call TRBJ2-3, with 8 bases aligning to TRBD2. V was clipped by 5 bases and J by 1 base; unmatched bases: 5. Germline loops: CDR1 SSHAT, CDR2 FNYEAQ (reference sequence). The CDR3 has 15 amino acids. DNA for the CDR3: TGTGCCAGCAGCGACATAGCGGGACGCACAGATACGCAGTATTTT. Translated, it gives CASSDIAGRTDTQYF.

V usage is TRBV19 and J usage is TRBJ1-1, with 7 positions matching TRBD1. The CDR3 consists of 13 residues. Trimming cost V 4 bases and J 4 bases; bases outside gene matches: 3. CDR1 and CDR2 from the germline V gene are LNHDA and SQIVND (reference sequence). Here the CDR3 DNA reads TGTGCCAGTAGTAGGGGACAGTTCACTGAAGCTTTCTTT. As protein: CASSRGQFTEAFF.

The chain couples TRBV18 to TRBJ1-1; D is unresolved. In germline, CDR1 is KGHSH, CDR2 LQKENI. Trimming stripped 2 bases from V and 0 bases from J, with 10 bases between. The CDR3 totals 15 residues. DNA for the CDR3: TGTGCCAGCTCACCAAATGAAGGGTTGAACACTGAAGCTTTCTTT. Its translation: CASSPNEGLNTEAFF.

The chain carries TRBV7-8 and TRBJ1-2; perhaps TRBD1 as D (6 bases). Trimming removed 7 bases from V and 6 bases from J, with 18 bases in between. This CDR3 is built from 14 residues. Germline CDR1 reads SGHVS; CDR2 reads FQNEAQ. CDR3 DNA sequence: TGTGCCAGCAAGACTTATATGGGGGGCGATGGCTACACCTTC. This translates into CASKTYMGGDGYTF.

The chain recombines TRBV27 with TRBJ1-1, with unresolved D. Trimming took 3 bases from V and 0 from J, leaving 11 bases between them. In germline, CDR1 is MNHEY, CDR2 SMNVEV (reference sequence). There are 15 residues in the CDR3. The CDR3 loop reads CASSFNPSLNTEAFF. DNA for the CDR3: TGTGCCAGCAGTTTTAACCCGAGTCTGAACACTGAAGCTTTCTTT.